Below, 22 T cell receptor beta chains from the same sample are listed, as sequenced in a study of blood T cell repertoires in COVID-19 (dated by TCRdb to about 2020). The method behind the library was the immunoSEQ multiplex PCR assay. TCRdb's version of the immuneACCESS table is confined to in-frame rearrangements and falls short of the full clone set. An unresolved V gene accounts for under half of the shortfall where checked; the remainder is of unknown origin. The sample includes a few hundred thousand clones, with 88% observed a single time. The ten largest make up roughly 6.9% of the sample. Sequencing was performed on peripheral blood. Receptors were obtained from a woman in her twenties or thirties who had recovered from COVID-19.

This chain uses TRBV6-5 with TRBJ2-7; possible D gene TRBD1, 6 bases. Per germline, CDR1 MNHEY and CDR2 SVGAGI. Trimming cost V 3 bases and J 2 bases, with 11 bases left between them. The CDR3 extends over 14 amino acids. In DNA, the CDR3 is TGTGCCAGCAGTTATGACGGGGACACCTACGAGCAGTACTTC. Protein product: CASSYDGDTYEQYF.

The CDR3 coding sequence is TGTGCCAGCAGCTTGGGGGACAGGGGCAACGAGCAGTACTTC. This encodes CASSLGDRGNEQYF. This chain joins TRBV5-4 and TRBJ2-7, with TRBD1 matching over 10 bases. After removal of 0 bases from V and 5 bases from J, the junction contained 2 bases not matched to a gene. The germline gives CDR1 SGHNT, CDR2 YYREEE (reference sequence). The CDR3 spans 14 residues.

This clone has only one observation. The rearrangement links TRBV12-3 or TRBV12-4 to TRBJ1-1; 7 bases are a match to TRBD1. This CDR3 spans 12 amino acids. After removal of 7 bases from V and 8 bases from J, the junction contained 7 bases not matched to a gene. Here the CDR3 reads CASTLGQPEAFF. For the CDR3, the DNA is TGTGCCAGCACCCTGGGACAGCCGGAAGCTTTCTTT.

CDR3 loop: CASSTRPGNTEAFF. The CDR3 region has the DNA TGTGCCAGTAGTACCCGTCCCGGGAACACTGAAGCTTTCTTT. The rearrangement links TRBV19 to TRBJ1-1; D is unclear. In germline, CDR1 is LNHDA, CDR2 SQIVND (reference sequence). V was trimmed by 4 bases and J by 1 base, leaving 10 bases between them. This CDR3 region has 14 residues.

This clone was observed many times. The chain uses TRBV4-2 and TRBJ1-2; D not resolved. V was shortened by 0 bases and J by 4 bases, with 12 bases between the two germline ends. The CDR3 spans 15 residues. Looked up from germline, CDR1 is LGHNA and CDR2 is YNFKEQ. The CDR3 DNA sequence: TGTGCCAGCAGCCAAGACCGGGGTGAAGGCTATGGCTACACCTTC. Encoded protein: CASSQDRGEGYGYTF.

This clone has only one observation. The chain is built from TRBV5-1 and TRBJ2-7; tentative D call: TRBD1 (6 bases). The germline V gene encodes CDR1 SGHRS and CDR2 YFSETQ. The V and J ends lost 4 bases and 6 bases respectively, with 20 bases between them. The CDR3 is 15 amino acids. Here the CDR3 reads CASSLPFDRSGEQYF. CDR3 sequence (DNA): TGCGCCAGCAGCCTTCCTTTTGACAGGTCAGGCGAGCAGTACTTC. The whole variable domain, remainder taken from reference TRBV5-1 and TRBJ2-7, is KAGVTQTPRYLIKTRGQQVTLSCSPISGHRSVSWYQQTPGQGLQFLFEYFSETQRNKGNFPGRFSGRQFSNSRSEMNVSTLELGDSALYLCASSLPFDRSGEQYFGPGTRLTVT.

The V call is TRBV15, the J call TRBJ1-1, with unresolved D. The germline gives CDR1 LNHNV, CDR2 YYDKDF (reference sequence). This CDR3 comprises 13 residues. The germline V and J ends were trimmed by 0 bases and 6 bases, with 8 bases remaining between them. CDR3 bases: TGTGCCACCAGCAGAGATCCCCCAGCTGAAGCTTTCTTT. This gives the protein CATSRDPPAEAFF.

This CDR3 reads CASSRAVDTEAFF. In DNA form, the CDR3 reads TGTGCCAGCAGCAGGGCGGTGGACACTGAAGCTTTCTTT. The genes are TRBV27 and TRBJ1-1, with D possibly matching TRBD1 (5 bases). Germline CDR1 and CDR2: MNHEY and SMNVEV (reference sequence). The CDR3 consists of 13 residues. The V and J ends lost 6 bases and 3 bases respectively, with 11 bases between them.

V and J are TRBV4-2 and TRBJ1-3, with no clear D. The CDR3 totals 15 residues. Trimming shortened V by 0 bases and J by 0 bases, and 6 bases separated the two germline ends. The germline CDR1 and CDR2 sequences are LGHNA and YNFKEQ. DNA of the CDR3: TGTGCCAGCAGCCAAGAACAACGCTCTGGAAACACCATATATTTT. Translated, it gives CASSQEQRSGNTIYF.

The rearrangement links TRBV7-8 to TRBJ1-5, with 8 bases fitting TRBD1. Per the germline V gene, CDR1 is SGHVS and CDR2 is FQNEAQ. V lost 2 bases and J lost 6; bases outside the gene matches: 3. The CDR3 is made up of 14 amino acids. As DNA, the CDR3 is TGTGCCAGCAGCTTAATCAGGGGGCTTCAGCCCCAGCATTTT. Translated, it gives CASSLIRGLQPQHF.

This chain connects TRBV5-8 to TRBJ1-3; D is unclear. The germline V gene encodes CDR1 SGHTS and CDR2 YDEGEE. Trimming removed 0 bases from V and 3 bases from J, with 10 bases in between. The length of the CDR3 is 15 residues. CDR3 DNA sequence: TGTGCCAGCAGCTTGGAACAGTCTGGTGGAAACACCATATATTTT. This gives the protein CASSLEQSGGNTIYF.

The chain uses TRBV18 and TRBJ1-1, with a possible D match to TRBD1 (6 bases). Germline V gene data show CDR1 as KGHSH and CDR2 as LQKENI. Trimming pared 6 bases from V and 0 bases from J, leaving 14 bases between. The CDR3 loop spans 15 amino acids. The CDR3 loop reads CASSRTTGLNTEAFF. CDR3 bases: TGTGCCAGCTCTCGTACGACAGGATTGAACACTGAAGCTTTCTTT.

The genes are TRBV7-7 and TRBJ2-7; 9 bases fit TRBD1. In germline, CDR1 is SSHAT, CDR2 FNYEAQ (reference sequence). The CDR3 has 14 amino acids. The V gene end was trimmed by 5 bases and the J gene end by 3 bases; junction bases not matched to a gene: 5. CDR3 amino acids: CASSLGQGYYEQYF. The CDR3 coding sequence is TGTGCCAGCAGCCTTGGACAGGGGTACTACGAGCAGTACTTC.

The V call is TRBV15, the J call TRBJ2-3, with D perhaps TRBD2 (6 bases). The CDR3 extends over 15 amino acids. V was shortened by 5 bases and J by 9 bases, with 21 bases between the two germline ends. CDR1 LNHNV and CDR2 YYDKDF come from the germline V gene (reference sequence). This CDR3 is CATSPKAGFFLTQYF. In nucleotides, the CDR3 is TGTGCCACCAGCCCGAAGGCGGGGTTCTTCTTAACGCAGTATTTT.

This rearrangement joins TRBV7-2 to TRBJ1-2; D might be TRBD1 (6 bases). V gave up 4 bases and J gave up 7 bases, with 16 bases separating them. This CDR3 spans 14 amino acids. CDR1 and CDR2 from the germline V gene are SGHTA and FQGNSA. The CDR3 here is CASSSYRTESGYTF. The CDR3 DNA reads as TGTGCCAGCAGCTCATATAGGACAGAAAGTGGCTACACCTTC.

This chain connects TRBV29-1 to TRBJ1-6, with a possible D match to TRBD1 (5 bases). The ends were cut back, 6 bases at V and 5 bases at J, with 17 bases in the middle. The germline V gene has CDR1 SQVTM and CDR2 ANQGSEA. This CDR3 has 15 amino acids. In nucleotides, the CDR3 is TGCAGCGTCCGAAGCGGAGGGGTTGATAATTCACCCCTCCACTTT. Translated, it gives CSVRSGGVDNSPLHF.

This rearrangement joins TRBV13 to TRBJ1-3; D is uncertain. V was clipped by 5 bases and J by 2 bases, with 19 bases between them. The CDR3 consists of 17 residues. From germline, CDR1 is PRHDT and CDR2 FYEKMQ (reference sequence). The CDR3 spells CASSGSSYAVTGNTIYF. DNA for the CDR3: TGTGCCAGCAGCGGCAGTTCGTACGCCGTAACTGGAAACACCATATATTTT. Full variable domain (rest looked up from reference TRBV13 and TRBJ1-3): AAGVIQSPRHLIKEKRETATLKCYPIPRHDTVYWYQQGPGQDPQFLISFYEKMQSDKGSIPDRFSAQQFSDYHSELNMSSLELGDSALYFCASSGSSYAVTGNTIYFGEGSWLTVV.

The chain combines TRBV29-1 with TRBJ1-1; weak D call: TRBD1 (6 bases). Trimming took off 5 bases at V and 1 base at J, with 14 bases between the two ends. CDR1 and CDR2 from the germline V gene are SQVTM and ANQGSEA. The CDR3 runs to 14 residues. DNA for the CDR3: TGCAGCGTTACCCCGGGACACTCGAACACTGAAGCTTTCTTT. Protein product: CSVTPGHSNTEAFF.

V is TRBV29-1 and J is TRBJ2-7; a weak D match, TRBD2 (6 bases). V lost 1 base, J lost 0 bases, and 13 bases lay in between. CDR1 and CDR2 from the germline V gene are SQVTM and ANQGSEA. This CDR3 contains 15 residues. In nucleotides, the CDR3 is TGCAGCGTTGAAGGGTCTAGCGTCAGCTCCTACGAGCAGTACTTC. It translates to CSVEGSSVSSYEQYF.

CDR3 sequence reads: CASSYQTGDDEQYF. For the CDR3, the DNA is TGCGCCAGCAGCTACCAGACAGGGGATGACGAGCAGTACTTC. The genes are TRBV5-1 and TRBJ2-7; 8 positions agree with TRBD1. The trim removed 3 bases at V and 5 bases at J, leaving 7 bases unmatched. The CDR3 runs to 14 residues. In germline, CDR1 is SGHRS, CDR2 YFSETQ.

This sequence joins TRBV2 and TRBJ1-1; D is undetermined. This CDR3 is 13 amino acids long. Germline assignment: CDR1 SNHLY and CDR2 FYNNEI. Trimming took 5 bases from V and 1 from J, leaving 8 bases between them. For the CDR3, the DNA is TGTGCCAGCAGTAAGACAAGGAACACTGAAGCTTTCTTT. Amino acid sequence: CASSKTRNTEAFF.

This chain connects TRBV28 to TRBJ1-2; a weak D match, TRBD1 (5 bases). Germline V gene sequence: CDR1 MDHEN, CDR2 SYDVKM. The CDR3 has 13 amino acids. Trimming left V 3 bases short and J 6 bases short, with 11 bases between. The CDR3 nucleotides are TGTGCCAGCAGTTTGATGGCAGGGAATGGCTACACCTTC. Its protein is CASSLMAGNGYTF.